This T cell receptor (delta chain) was retrieved from a study of γδ T cells in repeated Plasmodium falciparum infection. Study information: Four controlled malaria infections with P. falciparum NF54 spanned around 660 days. Each infection was followed by sampling at 21 days, plus baseline and some pre-infection draws. Malian gammadelta TCRs were studied during no-transmission periods and across acute malaria episodes. The study, taken as a whole, reports: Vgamma9/Vdelta2+ T cells showed a stable polyclonal repertoire with shared TCRgamma sequences.

The sample holds a few counts of this clone. Its specificity is unknown. A far larger clone is off by one base, so a read error is likely. Within the sample, other DNA sequences also encode this same CDR3. TCRdb re-processed the multiplex PCR reads via CATT. The sample shows approximately 60,000 delta-chain clones, over 1.5% of them seen only once. Gammadelta T cells were flow-sorted from PBMC into Vgamma9/Vdelta2+ and Vdelta2-negative populations for bulk analysis. The CDR3 is 22 amino acids. CDR1 is GEAIGNYY, CDR2 EKD, per germline. Material for sequencing was gamma-delta T cells from blood. V is TRDV2 and J is TRDJ1, with 13 bases identical to TRDD3. This clonotype originated in a pool of human donors (malaria-infected and uninfected, not separated). The CDR3 DNA is TGTGCCTGTGACCTACGTACTGGGGGATACGCCTGGGGGGTTCGATCCACCGATAAGCTCATCTTT. Translation gives CACDLRTGGYAWGVRSTDKLIF.